One T cell receptor (beta chain) is described in this entry. This sample was taken from a study of cytomegalovirus exposure and HLA in healthy donors. The wider study: Earlier sequencing of 150 million to 200 million T cells yielded approximately 100 million unique TCR beta sequences.

Primers for the PCR totalled 60 Vbeta and 13 Jbeta. TCRdb keeps only in-frame clones here, not all; method: immunoSEQ multiplex PCR. The table has some 100,000 clones, around 80% seen once. V trimming: 4 bases; J trimming: 2 bases; junction bases outside the gene matches: 8. Germline-derived CDR1 and CDR2 are MNHEY and SMNVEV (reference sequence). This CDR3 contains 16 residues. The clonotype comes from a woman between 18 and 29 years old in good health and CMV-seronegative. This chain uses TRBV27 with TRBJ2-3, with TRBD2 identical over 8 bases. Source material: PBMCs. As DNA, the CDR3 is TGTGCCAGCAGTTCCCACGTACTAGCGGACACAGATACGCAGTATTTT. Translated: CASSSHVLADTDTQYF.